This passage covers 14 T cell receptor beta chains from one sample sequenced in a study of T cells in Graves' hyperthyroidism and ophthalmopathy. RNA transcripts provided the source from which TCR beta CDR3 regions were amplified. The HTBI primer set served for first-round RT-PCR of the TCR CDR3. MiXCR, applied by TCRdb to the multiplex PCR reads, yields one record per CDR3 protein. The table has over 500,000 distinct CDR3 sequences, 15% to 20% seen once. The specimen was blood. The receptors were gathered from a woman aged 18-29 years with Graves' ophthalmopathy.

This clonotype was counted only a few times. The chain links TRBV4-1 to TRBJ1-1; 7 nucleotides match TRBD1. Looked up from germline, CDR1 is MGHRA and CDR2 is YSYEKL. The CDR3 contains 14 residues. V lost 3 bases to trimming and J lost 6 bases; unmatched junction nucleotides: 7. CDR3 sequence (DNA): TGCGCCAGCAGCCAGCGAGGGGGCTTATCTGAAGCTTTCTTT. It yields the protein CASSQRGGLSEAFF.

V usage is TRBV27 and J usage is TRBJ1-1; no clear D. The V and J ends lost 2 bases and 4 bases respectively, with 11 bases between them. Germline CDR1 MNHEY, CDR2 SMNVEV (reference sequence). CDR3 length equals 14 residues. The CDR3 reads CASSLGSLPTEAFF. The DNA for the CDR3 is TGTGCCAGCAGTTTAGGTTCCCTGCCCACTGAAGCTTTCTTT.

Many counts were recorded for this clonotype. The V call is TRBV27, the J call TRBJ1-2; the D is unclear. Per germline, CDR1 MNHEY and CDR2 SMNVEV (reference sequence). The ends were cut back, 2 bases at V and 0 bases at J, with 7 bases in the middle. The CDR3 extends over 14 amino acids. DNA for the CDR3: TGTGCCAGCAGTTTAAGAGCGACTAACTATGGCTACACCTTC. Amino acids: CASSLRATNYGYTF.

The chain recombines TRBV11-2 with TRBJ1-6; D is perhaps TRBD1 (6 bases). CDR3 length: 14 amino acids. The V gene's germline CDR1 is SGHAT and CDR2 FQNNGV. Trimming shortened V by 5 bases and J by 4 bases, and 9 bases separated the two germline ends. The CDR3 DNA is TGTGCCAGCAGCCAGGGGACATATAATTCACCCCTCCACTTT. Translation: CASSQGTYNSPLHF.

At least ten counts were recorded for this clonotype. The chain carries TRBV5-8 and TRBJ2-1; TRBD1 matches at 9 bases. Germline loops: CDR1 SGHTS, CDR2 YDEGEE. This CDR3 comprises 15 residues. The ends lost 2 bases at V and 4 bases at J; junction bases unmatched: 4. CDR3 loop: CASSFGTGSYNEQFF. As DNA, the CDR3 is TGTGCCAGCAGCTTTGGGACAGGGTCGTACAATGAGCAGTTCTTC. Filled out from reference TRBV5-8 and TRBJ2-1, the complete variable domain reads EAGVTQSPTHLIKTRGQQATLRCSPISGHTSVYWYQQALGLGLQFLLWYDEGEERNRGNFPPRFSGRQFPNYSSELNVNALELEDSALYLCASSFGTGSYNEQFFGPGTRLTVL.

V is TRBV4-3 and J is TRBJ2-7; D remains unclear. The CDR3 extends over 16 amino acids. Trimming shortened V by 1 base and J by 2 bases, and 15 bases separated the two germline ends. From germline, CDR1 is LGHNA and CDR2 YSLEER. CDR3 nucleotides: TGCGCCAGCAGCCAAGCGGGTCACGTTTCCCCCTACGAGCAGTACTTC. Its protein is CASSQAGHVSPYEQYF.

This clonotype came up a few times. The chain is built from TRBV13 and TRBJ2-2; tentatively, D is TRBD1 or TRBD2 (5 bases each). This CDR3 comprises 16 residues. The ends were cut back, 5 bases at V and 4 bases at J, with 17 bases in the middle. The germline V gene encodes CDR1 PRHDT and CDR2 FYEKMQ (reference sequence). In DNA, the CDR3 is TGTGCCAGCAGCCCCACCTGGGACGGGGTCACCGGGGAGCTGTTTTTT. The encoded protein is CASSPTWDGVTGELFF.

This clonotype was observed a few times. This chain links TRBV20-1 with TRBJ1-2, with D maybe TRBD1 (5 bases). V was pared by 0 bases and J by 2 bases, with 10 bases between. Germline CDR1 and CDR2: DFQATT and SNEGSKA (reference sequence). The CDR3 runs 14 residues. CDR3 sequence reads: CSAREGAGNYGYTF. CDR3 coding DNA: TGCAGTGCTAGAGAAGGGGCGGGGAACTATGGCTACACCTTC.

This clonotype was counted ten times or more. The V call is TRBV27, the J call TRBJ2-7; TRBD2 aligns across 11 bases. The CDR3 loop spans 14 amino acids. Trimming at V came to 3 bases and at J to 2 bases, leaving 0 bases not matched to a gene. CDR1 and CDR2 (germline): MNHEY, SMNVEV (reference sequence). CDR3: CASSLGLAAYEQYF. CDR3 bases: TGTGCCAGCAGTTTGGGACTAGCGGCCTACGAGCAGTACTTC.

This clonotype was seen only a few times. As DNA, the CDR3 is TGTGCCAGCAGCTTAGGGGGGCTGGCGGCCCCCACCTTC. Protein: CASSLGGLAAPTF. The V call is TRBV7-8, the J call TRBJ1-2; possible D gene TRBD1, 6 bases. V was cut by 1 base and J by 13 bases, with 16 bases left in between. This CDR3 contains 13 residues. CDR1 is SGHVS, CDR2 FQNEAQ, per germline.

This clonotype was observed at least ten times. The chain's CDR3 is CASSPRDTGNTIYF. CDR3 coding DNA: TGTGCCAGCTCACCCAGGGACACTGGAAACACCATATATTTT. The rearrangement links TRBV18 to TRBJ1-3, with D possibly matching TRBD1 (6 bases). In germline, CDR1 is KGHSH, CDR2 LQKENI. Trimming stripped 3 bases from V and 2 bases from J, with 8 bases between. The CDR3 runs 14 residues. The variable domain in full, completed from reference TRBV18 and TRBJ1-3, reads NAGVMQNPRHLVRRRGQEARLRCSPMKGHSHVYWYRQLPEEGLKFMVYLQKENIIDESGMPKERFSAEFPKEGPSILRIQQVVRGDSAAYFCASSPRDTGNTIYFGEGSWLTVV.

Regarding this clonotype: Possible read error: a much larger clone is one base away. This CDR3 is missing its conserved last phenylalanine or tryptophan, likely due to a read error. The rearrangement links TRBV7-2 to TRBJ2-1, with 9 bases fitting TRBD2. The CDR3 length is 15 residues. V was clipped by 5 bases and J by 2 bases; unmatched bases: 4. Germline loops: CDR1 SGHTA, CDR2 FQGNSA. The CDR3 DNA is TGTGCCAGCAGCCTGACTAGCGGAACCTACAATGAGCAGTTCCTC. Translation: CASSLTSGTYNEQFL.

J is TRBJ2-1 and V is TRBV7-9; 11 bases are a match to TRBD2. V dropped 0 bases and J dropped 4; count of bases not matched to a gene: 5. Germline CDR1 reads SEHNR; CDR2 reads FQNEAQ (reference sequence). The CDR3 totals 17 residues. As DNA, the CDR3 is TGTGCCAGCAGCTTAGCCGGGACTAGCGGAATTTACAATGAGCAGTTCTTC. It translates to CASSLAGTSGIYNEQFF.

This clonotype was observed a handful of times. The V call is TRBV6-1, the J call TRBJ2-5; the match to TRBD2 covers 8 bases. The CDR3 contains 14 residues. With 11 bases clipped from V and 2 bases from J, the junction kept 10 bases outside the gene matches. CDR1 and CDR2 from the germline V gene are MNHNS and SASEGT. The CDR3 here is CASPRGGRQETQYF. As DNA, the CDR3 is TGTGCCTCCCCCCGGGGGGGCAGACAAGAGACCCAGTACTTC.